These 18 T cell receptor beta chains came from one sample sequenced in a study of T cell responses to AZD1222 COVID-19 vaccine. Produced via immunoSEQ multiplex PCR; TCRdb's table is partial and in-frame only. The sample yields 200,000 or so clones, 90% seen once. The sample consisted of peripheral blood, taken on day 0 of AZD1222 vaccination. These receptors all stem from an adult in good health.

The CDR3 spells CASSKDATSYEQYF. Written as DNA, the CDR3 is TGTGCCAGTAGTAAGGACGCCACCTCCTACGAGCAGTACTTC. The genes are TRBV19 and TRBJ2-7, with D unclear. The V gene lost 4 bases and the J gene lost 0 bases, with 10 bases spanning the gap. The CDR3 covers 14 residues. Germline-derived CDR1 and CDR2 are LNHDA and SQIVND (reference sequence).

The chain links TRBV10-3 to TRBJ2-1, with a weak D call TRBD1 (8 bases). CDR1 is ENHRY, CDR2 SYGVKD, per germline. V lost 5 bases and J 6 bases, leaving 14 bases between the germline ends. The CDR3 contains 14 residues. CDR3 DNA: TGTGCCATCAGTTCGGACAGGGAGGGCAATGAGCAGTTCTTC. It encodes CAISSDREGNEQFF.

V usage is TRBV5-6 and J usage is TRBJ2-4; perhaps TRBD2 as D (6 bases). CDR3 size: 16 residues. Per the germline V gene, CDR1 is SGHDT and CDR2 is YYEEEE. V lost 7 bases, J lost 0 bases, and 17 bases lay in between. CDR3: CASGVGSGVAKNIQYF. CDR3 sequence (DNA): TGTGCCAGCGGGGTGGGTAGCGGTGTAGCCAAAAACATTCAGTACTTC.

The V call is TRBV2, the J call TRBJ1-5, with D maybe TRBD1 (5 bases). The CDR3 sequence is 15 residues long. Looked up from germline, CDR1 is SNHLY and CDR2 is FYNNEI. V was cut by 4 bases and J by 1 base, with 11 bases left in between. CDR3 region: CASSGGQGSNQPQHF. CDR3 nucleotide sequence: TGTGCCAGCAGTGGCGGTCAGGGCAGCAATCAGCCCCAGCATTTT. Using reference TRBV2 and TRBJ1-5 for the parts outside the CDR3, the full variable domain is EPEVTQTPSHQVTQMGQEVILRCVPISNHLYFYWYRQILGQKVEFLVSFYNNEISEKSEIFDDQFSVERPDGSNFTLKIRSTKLEDSAMYFCASSGGQGSNQPQHFGDGTRLSIL.

J is TRBJ1-2 and V is TRBV30; weak D call: TRBD1 (5 bases). CDR3 length: 15 amino acids. V lost 4 bases and J lost 7, with 22 bases in between. Germline V lookup: CDR1 GTSNPN, CDR2 SVGIG (reference sequence). CDR3 DNA: TGTGCCTGGAAAGCGGGGTCCGGGACGATGGGTGGCTACACCTTC. Its translation: CAWKAGSGTMGGYTF.

The chain has TRBV19 and TRBJ2-5; TRBD2 matches 11 bases. Trimming cost V 6 bases and J 1 base; bases outside gene matches: 4. The CDR3 runs to 15 residues. Germline V gives CDR1 LNHDA, CDR2 SQIVND (reference sequence). CDR3 coding DNA: TGTGCCAGTAGGCCCCTAGCGGGGGGCCAAGAGACCCAGTACTTC. As protein: CASRPLAGGQETQYF.

V gene TRBV6-6 combines with J gene TRBJ1-6; 10 bases agree with TRBD1. With 5 bases clipped from V and 9 bases from J, the junction kept 13 bases outside the gene matches. Looked up from germline, CDR1 is MNHNY and CDR2 is SVGAGI (reference sequence). There are 17 residues in the CDR3. The CDR3 region has the DNA TGTGCCAGCAGTCGTGGCACGGGACAGGGGTGGAGTTCACCCCTCCACTTT. The encoded protein is CASSRGTGQGWSSPLHF.

V is TRBV2 and J is TRBJ1-5; 8 nucleotides match TRBD1. The CDR3 contains 14 residues. Unmatched junction bases numbered 4, after V lost 6 bases and J lost 3 bases. Germline V lookup: CDR1 SNHLY, CDR2 FYNNEI. As DNA, the CDR3 is TGTGCCAGCAGCTTCCAGGGGGCCAATCAGCCCCAGCATTTT. It encodes CASSFQGANQPQHF.

Only one count was recorded for this clone. This chain links TRBV9 with TRBJ2-2; no clear D gene. The CDR3 is made up of 14 amino acids. In germline, CDR1 is SGDLS, CDR2 YYNGEE. V was trimmed by 1 base and J by 4 bases, leaving 8 bases between them. The CDR3 sequence: CASSVQLFTGELFF. CDR3 DNA sequence: TGTGCCAGCAGCGTACAACTATTCACCGGGGAGCTGTTTTTT.

The CDR3 coding sequence is TGCGCCAGCAGCCCCGGGGACAGCGGGAGTTACACCGGGGAGCTGTTTTTT. Translated, it gives CASSPGDSGSYTGELFF. V usage is TRBV5-1 and J usage is TRBJ2-2; tentative D call: TRBD2 (8 bases). The ends were cut back, 4 bases at V and 3 bases at J, with 19 bases in the middle. This CDR3 spans 17 amino acids. Germline assignment: CDR1 SGHRS and CDR2 YFSETQ. The variable domain in full, completed from reference TRBV5-1 and TRBJ2-2, reads KAGVTQTPRYLIKTRGQQVTLSCSPISGHRSVSWYQQTPGQGLQFLFEYFSETQRNKGNFPGRFSGRQFSNSRSEMNVSTLELGDSALYLCASSPGDSGSYTGELFFGEGSRLTVL.

This rearrangement joins TRBV15 to TRBJ1-6; no clear D. Germline loops: CDR1 LNHNV, CDR2 YYDKDF (reference sequence). V lost 4 bases and J 7 bases, leaving 8 bases between the germline ends. The CDR3 runs 13 residues. CDR3 sequence reads: CATSNLENSPLHF. CDR3 DNA: TGTGCCACCAGCAATCTCGAGAATTCACCCCTCCACTTT.

The chain combines TRBV5-1 with TRBJ2-1; 11 nucleotides match TRBD2. Germline trimming cut 6 bases from V and 4 bases from J; bases unmatched to any gene: 15. The germline V gene encodes CDR1 SGHRS and CDR2 YFSETQ. CDR3 size: 18 residues. The DNA for the CDR3 is TGCGCCAGCATCCTCCACCCCTGGACTAGCGGGCTATACAATGAGCAGTTCTTC. It encodes CASILHPWTSGLYNEQFF.

This clone was observed a single time. The chain recombines TRBV6-5 with TRBJ1-2; 9 nucleotides align to TRBD1. From germline, CDR1 is MNHEY and CDR2 SVGAGI. This CDR3 is 13 amino acids long. V lost 6 bases and J lost 8; bases outside the gene matches: 7. CDR3 region: CASRRTGVRGYTF. The CDR3 nucleotides are TGTGCCAGCAGGCGGACAGGGGTCAGGGGCTACACCTTC.

The gene calls are TRBV19 and TRBJ2-4; TRBD1 might be the D (5 bases). The germline CDR1 and CDR2 sequences are LNHDA and SQIVND (reference sequence). The CDR3 consists of 19 residues. V was trimmed by 0 bases and J by 2 bases, leaving 20 bases between them. CDR3 loop: CASSIEGFGADRSKNIQYF. The CDR3 nucleotides are TGTGCCAGTAGTATAGAAGGATTTGGGGCCGACCGTTCCAAAAACATTCAGTACTTC.

V and J are TRBV6-2 or TRBV6-3 and TRBJ2-7; 10 bases are shared with TRBD2. Germline V gives CDR1 MNHEY, CDR2 SVGEGT. The CDR3 runs to 16 residues. V lost 6 bases, J lost 6 bases, and 14 bases stayed unmatched. CDR3 amino acids: CASSPNRLAGMGEQYF. The CDR3 nucleotides are TGTGCCAGCAGCCCCAATCGACTAGCGGGTATGGGCGAGCAGTACTTC.

This clone was found once. The chain has TRBV27 and TRBJ2-7; 7 bases fit TRBD1. The ends lost 5 bases at V and 3 bases at J; junction bases unmatched: 7. CDR3 length: 14 amino acids. The V gene's germline CDR1 is MNHEY and CDR2 SMNVEV (reference sequence). The CDR3 loop is CASSQTGVDYEQYF. The CDR3, as DNA: TGTGCCAGCAGTCAAACAGGGGTGGACTACGAGCAGTACTTC.

This clone was picked up a small number of times. The rearrangement links TRBV5-4 to TRBJ2-7, with 7 bases matching TRBD2. V dropped 4 bases and J dropped 0; count of bases not matched to a gene: 7. The CDR3 contains 15 residues. Germline V gene lookup returns CDR1 SGHNT and CDR2 YYREEE (reference sequence). Here the CDR3 DNA reads TGTGCCAGCAGCACGTCGCCGGGGGGCTCCTACGAGCAGTACTTC. This gives the protein CASSTSPGGSYEQYF.

This chain links TRBV7-7 with TRBJ1-3, with D perhaps TRBD1 (5 bases). Germline-derived CDR1 and CDR2 are SSHAT and FNYEAQ (reference sequence). The CDR3 is made up of 14 amino acids. V was pared by 5 bases and J by 0 bases, with 8 bases between. The CDR3 spells CASSEGSSGNTIYF. CDR3 bases: TGTGCCAGCAGCGAGGGGAGCTCTGGAAACACCATATATTTT.